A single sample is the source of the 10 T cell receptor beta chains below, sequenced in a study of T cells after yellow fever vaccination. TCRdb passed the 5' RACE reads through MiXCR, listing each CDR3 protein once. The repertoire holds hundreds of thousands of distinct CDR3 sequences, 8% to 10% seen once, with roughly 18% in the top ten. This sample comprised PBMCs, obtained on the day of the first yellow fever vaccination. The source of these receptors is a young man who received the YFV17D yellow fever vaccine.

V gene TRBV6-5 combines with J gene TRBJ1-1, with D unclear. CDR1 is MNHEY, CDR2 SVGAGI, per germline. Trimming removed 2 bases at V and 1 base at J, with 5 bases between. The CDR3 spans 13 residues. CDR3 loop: CASSYKQNTEAFF. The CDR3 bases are TGTGCCAGCAGTTACAAGCAGAACACTGAAGCTTTCTTT.

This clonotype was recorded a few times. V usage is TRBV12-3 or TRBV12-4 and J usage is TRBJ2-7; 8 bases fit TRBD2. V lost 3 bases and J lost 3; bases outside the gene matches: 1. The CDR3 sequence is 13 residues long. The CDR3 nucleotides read TGTGCCAGCAGTTTTAGCGGGAACTACGAGCAGTACGTC. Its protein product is CASSFSGNYEQYV.

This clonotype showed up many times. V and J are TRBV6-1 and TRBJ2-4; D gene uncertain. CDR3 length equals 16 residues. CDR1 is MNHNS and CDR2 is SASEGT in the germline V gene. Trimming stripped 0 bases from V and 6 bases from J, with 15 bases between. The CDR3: CASSEAGSRPRNIQYF. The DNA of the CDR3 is TGTGCCAGCAGTGAAGCCGGTTCCCGGCCGCGAAACATTCAGTACTTC.

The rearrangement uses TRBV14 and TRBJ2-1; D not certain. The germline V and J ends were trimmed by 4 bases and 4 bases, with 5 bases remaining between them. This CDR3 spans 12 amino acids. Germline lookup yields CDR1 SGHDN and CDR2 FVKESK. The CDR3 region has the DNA TGTGCCAGCAGCCCTTGGTACAATGAGCAGTTCTTC. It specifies CASSPWYNEQFF.

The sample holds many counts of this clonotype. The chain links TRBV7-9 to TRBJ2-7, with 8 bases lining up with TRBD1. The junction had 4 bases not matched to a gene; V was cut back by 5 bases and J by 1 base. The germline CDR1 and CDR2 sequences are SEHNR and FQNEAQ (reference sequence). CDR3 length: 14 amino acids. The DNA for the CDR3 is TGTGCCAGCAGCCCCCAGGGGGCGTCCTACGAGCAGTACTTC. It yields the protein CASSPQGASYEQYF.

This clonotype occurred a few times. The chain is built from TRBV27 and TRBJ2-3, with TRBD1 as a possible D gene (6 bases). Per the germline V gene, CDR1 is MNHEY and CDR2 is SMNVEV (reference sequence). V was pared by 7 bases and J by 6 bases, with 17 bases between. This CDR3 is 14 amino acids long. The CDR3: CASTKAQGYDTQYF. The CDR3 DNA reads TGTGCCAGCACCAAAGCCCAGGGGTACGATACGCAGTATTTT.

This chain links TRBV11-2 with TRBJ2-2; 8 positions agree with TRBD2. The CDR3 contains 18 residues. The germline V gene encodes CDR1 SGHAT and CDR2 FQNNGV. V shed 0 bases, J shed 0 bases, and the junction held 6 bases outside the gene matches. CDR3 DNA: TGTGCCAGCAGCTTAGATGCACTAGCGGACCCGAACACCGGGGAGCTGTTTTTT. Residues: CASSLDALADPNTGELFF.

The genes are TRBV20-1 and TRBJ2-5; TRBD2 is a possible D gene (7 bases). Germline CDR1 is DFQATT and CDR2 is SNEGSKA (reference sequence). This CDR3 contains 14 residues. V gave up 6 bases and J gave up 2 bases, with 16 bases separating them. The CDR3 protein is CSAKRGGLQETQYF. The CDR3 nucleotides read TGCAGTGCCAAGAGGGGGGGGTTGCAAGAGACCCAGTACTTC.

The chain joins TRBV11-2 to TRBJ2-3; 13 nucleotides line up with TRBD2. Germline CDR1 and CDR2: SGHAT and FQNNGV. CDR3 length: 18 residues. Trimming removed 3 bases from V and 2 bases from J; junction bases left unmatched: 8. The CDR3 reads CASSLILAGGPATDTQYF. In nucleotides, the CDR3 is TGTGCCAGCAGCTTGATACTAGCGGGGGGGCCGGCCACAGATACGCAGTATTTT.

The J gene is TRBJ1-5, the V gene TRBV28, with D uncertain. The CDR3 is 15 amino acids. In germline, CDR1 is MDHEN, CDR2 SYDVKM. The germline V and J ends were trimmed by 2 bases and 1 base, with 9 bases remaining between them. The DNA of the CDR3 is TGTGCCAGCAGTTTACCGGCGGGGAGCAATCAGCCCCAGCATTTT. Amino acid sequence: CASSLPAGSNQPQHF.